One sample yielded the 10 T cell receptor beta chains listed below, sequenced in a study of T cell responses to AZD1222 COVID-19 vaccine. TCRdb's copy holds only in-frame clones and misses some; the assay was immunoSEQ multiplex PCR. The sample has about 85,000 clones, approximately 90% seen once; the top ten hold approximately 8%. The sample consisted of peripheral blood, taken 28 days after the second AZD1222 dose. These receptors all stem from an adult who received the AZD1222 COVID-19 vaccine.

In its sample, this clone is medium-sized (0.01 to 0.1%). The V call is TRBV19, the J call TRBJ2-7; TRBD1 matches at 8 bases. CDR3 length: 15 amino acids. Germline V gene data show CDR1 as LNHDA and CDR2 as SQIVND (reference sequence). J gave up 4 bases and V 5 bases, and 10 bases lay outside the gene matches. The CDR3 DNA follows: TGTGCCAGTAGTGAAGGACAGGGATCGAAGTACGAGCAGTACTTC. Residues: CASSEGQGSKYEQYF.

This clone appeared once. The gene calls are TRBV7-3 and TRBJ2-3, with 9 positions matching TRBD2. The V segment lost 4 bases and the J segment 2 bases; nucleotides outside the gene matches: 4. CDR1 and CDR2 (germline): SGHTA, FQGTGA. CDR3 length: 15 residues. CDR3 region: CASSSLAGSTDTQYF. As DNA, the CDR3 is TGTGCCAGCAGCTCACTAGCGGGTTCCACAGATACGCAGTATTTT. Full variable domain (remainder filled in from reference TRBV7-3 and TRBJ2-3): GAGVSQTPSNKVTEKGKYVELRCDPISGHTALYWYRQSLGQGPEFLIYFQGTGAADDSGLPNDRFFAVRPEGSVSTLKIQRTERGDSAVYLCASSSLAGSTDTQYFGPGTRLTVL.

This rearrangement joins TRBV19 to TRBJ1-1; D is undetermined. Germline assignment: CDR1 LNHDA and CDR2 SQIVND (reference sequence). The V and J ends lost 3 bases and 1 base respectively, with 6 bases between them. CDR3 length equals 13 residues. This CDR3 reads CASSIEGNTEAFF. The CDR3 nucleotides are TGTGCCAGTAGTATCGAGGGGAACACTGAAGCTTTCTTT. The whole variable domain, filled in from reference TRBV19 and TRBJ1-1, reads DGGITQSPKYLFRKEGQNVTLSCEQNLNHDAMYWYRQDPGQGLRLIYYSQIVNDFQKGDIAEGYSVSREKKESFPLTVTSAQKNPTAFYLCASSIEGNTEAFFGQGTRLTVV.

J is TRBJ2-2 and V is TRBV3-1 (or the pseudogene TRBV3-2), with D possibly called TRBD1 or TRBD2 (5 bases each). The germline V gene has CDR1 LGHDT and CDR2 YNNKEL (reference sequence). Trimming shortened V by 4 bases and J by 5 bases, and 14 bases separated the two germline ends. The CDR3 runs 15 residues. The CDR3 nucleotides are TGTGCCAGCAGCCCCCCCGGGACCGTTACCGGGGAGCTGTTTTTT. Translated: CASSPPGTVTGELFF.

The chain has TRBV29-1 and TRBJ2-2; tentatively, D is TRBD2 (5 bases). CDR1 SQVTM and CDR2 ANQGSEA come from the germline V gene. This CDR3 comprises 12 residues. With 6 bases removed from V and 4 bases from J, the gap between germline ends came to 9 bases. CDR3 bases: TGCAGCGTCGGAAGCGGCACCGGGGAGCTGTTTTTT. It yields the protein CSVGSGTGELFF.

The chain employs TRBV28 and TRBJ1-2; TRBD1 is a possible D gene (6 bases). The germline V and J ends were trimmed by 3 bases and 2 bases, with 10 bases remaining between them. The CDR3 runs to 14 residues. Per the germline V gene, CDR1 is MDHEN and CDR2 is SYDVKM. The CDR3 sequence: CASSFFTGNYGYTF. The CDR3 coding sequence is TGTGCCAGCAGTTTCTTTACAGGGAACTATGGCTACACCTTC.

V usage is TRBV7-9 and J usage is TRBJ1-6; 7 positions match TRBD1. V was pared by 5 bases and J by 8 bases, with 3 bases of the junction left unmatched. Germline CDR1 is SEHNR and CDR2 is FQNEAQ (reference sequence). This CDR3 comprises 13 residues. The CDR3 DNA reads as TGTGCCAGCAGCCGACAGGGAGATTCACCCCTCCACTTT. Translating gives CASSRQGDSPLHF. The full variable domain, its missing parts supplied by reference TRBV7-9 and TRBJ1-6, is DTGVSQNPRHKITKRGQNVTFRCDPISEHNRLYWYRQTLGQGPEFLTYFQNEAQLEKSRLLSDRFSAERPKGSFSTLEIQRTEQGDSAMYLCASSRQGDSPLHFGNGTRLTVT.

The sample holds a few counts of this clone. The V and J genes are TRBV7-9 and TRBJ2-1; the match to TRBD1 covers 9 bases. Looked up from germline, CDR1 is SEHNR and CDR2 is FQNEAQ (reference sequence). The CDR3 has 14 residues. V was clipped by 1 base and J by 10 bases; unmatched bases: 5. CDR3 bases: TGTGCCAGCAGCTTAGGACAGGGGGAAGGAGAGCAGTTCTTC. Protein product: CASSLGQGEGEQFF.

The CDR3 loop reads CASSLWGQGAVRNTEAFF. The CDR3 coding sequence is TGCGCCAGCAGCTTGTGGGGACAGGGGGCTGTCAGGAACACTGAAGCTTTCTTT. V is TRBV5-1 and J is TRBJ1-1, with TRBD1 matching over 12 bases. There are 18 residues in the CDR3. After removal of 1 base from V and 1 base from J, the junction contained 8 bases not matched to a gene. Germline CDR1 is SGHRS and CDR2 is YFSETQ.

This clone occurred once. The chain joins TRBV7-9 to TRBJ2-3; 8 bases match TRBD2. The germline gives CDR1 SEHNR, CDR2 FQNEAQ (reference sequence). This CDR3 region has 16 residues. With V trimmed by 7 bases and J by 1 base, 10 bases remained unmatched. The CDR3 region is CASTLSGSGRTDTQYF. CDR3 DNA sequence: TGTGCCAGCACCTTGAGCGGGAGCGGGCGCACAGATACGCAGTATTTT.